Each of the 12 T cell receptor beta chains below was sequenced from the same sample in a study of blood T cell repertoires in COVID-19. Profiled with immunoSEQ multiplex PCR; TCRdb holds only in-frame clones, not every one. The sample holds about 60,000 clones; 88% are singletons and the top ten take 3% to 4.5%. The sample was peripheral blood. The receptors were gathered from a man aged 65 to 79 with acute or convalescent COVID-19.

V is TRBV5-1 and J is TRBJ2-7, with 9 bases matching TRBD1. This CDR3 is built from 13 residues. The ends lost 7 bases at V and 0 bases at J; junction bases unmatched: 2. Germline CDR1 is SGHRS and CDR2 is YFSETQ. CDR3: CASGDRASYEQYF. DNA of the CDR3: TGCGCCAGCGGGGACAGGGCCTCCTACGAGCAGTACTTC.

The chain combines TRBV5-4 with TRBJ2-4, with D uncertain. The CDR3 contains 15 residues. The germline V and J ends were trimmed by 1 base and 0 bases, with 8 bases remaining between them. From germline, CDR1 is SGHNT and CDR2 YYREEE (reference sequence). The CDR3 protein is CASSLWSVAKNIQYF. DNA of the CDR3: TGTGCCAGCAGCTTGTGGTCGGTAGCCAAAAACATTCAGTACTTC. Together with reference TRBV5-4 and TRBJ2-4, the CDR3 gives the full variable domain: ETGVTQSPTHLIKTRGQQVTLRCSSQSGHNTVSWYQQALGQGPQFIFQYYREEENGRGNFPPRFSGLQFPNYSSELNVNALELDDSALYLCASSLWSVAKNIQYFGAGTRLSVL.

A few counts support this clone. This chain connects TRBV28 to TRBJ1-2; no clear D gene. Trimming pared 5 bases from V and 2 bases from J, leaving 9 bases between. The germline gives CDR1 MDHEN, CDR2 SYDVKM. This CDR3 has 13 amino acids. The CDR3 loop is CASSPPSNYGYTF. The CDR3 DNA follows: TGTGCCAGCAGTCCCCCCTCCAACTATGGCTACACCTTC.

The DNA of the CDR3 is TGTGCCAGCAGGGGGGGGGAGGACTTCTATGGCTACACCTTC. It translates to CASRGGEDFYGYTF. This rearrangement joins TRBV4-2 to TRBJ1-2; D possibly corresponds to TRBD1 (5 bases). Germline V gene data show CDR1 as LGHNA and CDR2 as YNFKEQ. The CDR3 has 14 residues. Trimming stripped 6 bases from V and 4 bases from J, with 15 bases between.

The genes are TRBV4-3 and TRBJ2-7; 9 positions agree with TRBD2. The CDR3 consists of 15 residues. The V gene end was trimmed by 4 bases and the J gene end by 1 base; junction bases not matched to a gene: 5. Germline V CDR1 and CDR2: LGHNA, YSLEER. The CDR3, as DNA: TGCGCCAGCAGCCCTAAGCGGGGGGAGTCCTACGAGCAGTACTTC. Its translation is CASSPKRGESYEQYF.

The V and J genes are TRBV10-2 and TRBJ2-5; 9 positions match TRBD2. CDR1 and CDR2 (germline): WSHSY, SAAADI. Unmatched junction bases numbered 6, after V lost 5 bases and J lost 5 bases. The CDR3 is 14 amino acids. The DNA for the CDR3 is TGCGCCAGCAGTACGGCTAGCGGGGTGGAGACCCAGTACTTC. This codes for CASSTASGVETQYF.

V and J are TRBV19 and TRBJ2-1; 8 bases align to TRBD2. The ends lost 4 bases at V and 4 bases at J; junction bases unmatched: 6. The CDR3 runs to 15 residues. Looked up from germline, CDR1 is LNHDA and CDR2 is SQIVND (reference sequence). Written as DNA, the CDR3 is TGTGCCAGTAGTAGAAATCCTAGCGGGTACAATGAGCAGTTCTTC. Encoded protein: CASSRNPSGYNEQFF.

The chain has TRBV7-2 and TRBJ2-5; D possibly corresponds to TRBD2 (5 bases). The CDR3 runs to 16 residues. V was pared by 5 bases and J by 4 bases, with 20 bases between. CDR1 and CDR2 (germline): SGHTA, FQGNSA. The CDR3: CASSQVGTLGGETQYF. The CDR3 coding sequence is TGTGCCAGCAGCCAGGTGGGCACCCTCGGAGGAGAGACCCAGTACTTC.

The gene calls are TRBV2 and TRBJ2-7, with TRBD1 as a possible D gene (5 bases). The CDR3 has 16 amino acids. Deletions cut 6 bases from V and 4 bases from J, with 22 bases between. Germline V CDR1 and CDR2: SNHLY, FYNNEI. CDR3 DNA: TGTGCCAGCAGCGTATCCACAGGAAACGCCCAATACGAGCAGTACTTC. Amino acids: CASSVSTGNAQYEQYF. The full variable domain, in which reference TRBV2 and TRBJ2-7 provide the parts outside the CDR3, is EPEVTQTPSHQVTQMGQEVILRCVPISNHLYFYWYRQILGQKVEFLVSFYNNEISEKSEIFDDQFSVERPDGSNFTLKIRSTKLEDSAMYFCASSVSTGNAQYEQYFGPGTRLTVT.

The V call is TRBV11-1, the J call TRBJ1-4, with 7 bases lining up with TRBD1. J lost 7 bases, V lost 3 bases, and 8 bases had no gene match. Germline loops: CDR1 SGHAT, CDR2 FQDESV (reference sequence). This CDR3 region has 15 residues. The DNA for the CDR3 is TGTGCCAGCAGCTTTGGGCACAGGGGAAGTGAAAAACTGTTTTTT. Residues: CASSFGHRGSEKLFF.

The chain couples TRBV7-2 to TRBJ2-3, with 11 bases lining up with TRBD1. V was clipped by 1 base and J by 0 bases; unmatched bases: 3. Germline V gene data show CDR1 as SGHTA and CDR2 as FQGNSA. The CDR3 length is 17 residues. The CDR3 spells CASSLGTGGYSTDTQYF. In nucleotides, the CDR3 is TGTGCCAGCAGCTTAGGGACAGGGGGCTACAGCACAGATACGCAGTATTTT.

The chain is built from TRBV6-6 and TRBJ2-4; 9 positions match TRBD2. J was trimmed by 4 bases and V by 0 bases; bases with no gene match: 1. The CDR3 spans 15 residues. The germline V gene has CDR1 MNHNY and CDR2 SVGAGI (reference sequence). In nucleotides, the CDR3 is TGTGCCAGCAGTTACTCGAGCGGGGGGAAAAACATTCAGTACTTC. Encoded protein: CASSYSSGGKNIQYF.